The 19 T cell receptor beta chains reported below all come from one sample, sequenced in a study of response to subunit inactivated influenza vaccine. TCRdb used MiXCR to reprocess the RT-PCR reads, holding one entry per CDR3 protein. The sample holds 500,000 or so distinct CDR3 sequences; approximately 16% are singletons and the top ten take roughly 3%. Sample: CD4+ T cells sorted from PBMCs, taken around 25 months after vaccination. The receptors were sampled from a man between 50 and 69 years old who received an inactivated influenza vaccine.

The chain combines TRBV7-2 with TRBJ2-7; D not resolved. Germline V gene lookup returns CDR1 SGHTA and CDR2 FQGNSA. Trimming cost V 5 bases and J 2 bases, with 16 bases left between them. The CDR3 is made up of 15 amino acids. CDR3 DNA sequence: TGTGCCAGCAGCCGGCGGAGTCAGGACCCCTACGAGCAGTACTTC. Translation: CASSRRSQDPYEQYF.

This chain joins TRBV7-9 and TRBJ1-1, with D unresolved. The CDR3 is 11 residues long. V lost 2 bases to trimming and J lost 4 bases, with 2 bases between them. CDR1 and CDR2 from the germline V gene are SEHNR and FQNEAQ (reference sequence). CDR3 loop: CASSLLTEAFF. The CDR3 DNA reads TGTGCCAGCAGCTTACTCACTGAAGCTTTCTTT.

The rearrangement links TRBV20-1 to TRBJ1-3; no firm D call. V gave up 3 bases and J gave up 2 bases, with 17 bases separating them. The germline gives CDR1 DFQATT, CDR2 SNEGSKA (reference sequence). CDR3 length equals 16 residues. For the CDR3, the DNA is TGCAGTGCTAGGAGTAGCCGGGTTTTAGCTGGAAACACCATATATTTT. Protein product: CSARSSRVLAGNTIYF.

As DNA, the CDR3 is TGTGCCAGCAGCTCACTGACAGGGAATCAAGAGACCCAGTACTTC. Its protein product is CASSSLTGNQETQYF. The chain recombines TRBV7-6 with TRBJ2-5; TRBD1 matches 7 bases. Germline loops: CDR1 SGHVS, CDR2 FNYEAQ. This CDR3 spans 15 amino acids. Trimming took 4 bases from V and 2 from J; bases not matched to a gene: 7.

The V gene is TRBV7-8, the J gene TRBJ2-3; the match to TRBD1 covers 7 bases. The CDR3 consists of 14 residues. Losses at the gene ends were 3 bases for V and 5 bases for J; bases not matched to a gene: 5. Germline V gene lookup returns CDR1 SGHVS and CDR2 FQNEAQ. CDR3 sequence reads: CASSFRQGEDTQYF. The CDR3 DNA reads TGTGCCAGCAGCTTTAGACAGGGCGAAGATACGCAGTATTTT.

This clonotype was recorded many times. The V and J genes are TRBV4-3 and TRBJ2-5; D might be TRBD1 (5 bases). Germline V lookup: CDR1 LGHNA, CDR2 YSLEER. This CDR3 region has 19 residues. Trimming took off 1 base at V and 0 bases at J, with 21 bases between the two ends. CDR3 protein: CASSQGTWGDGPNQETQYF. The CDR3 DNA reads as TGCGCCAGCAGCCAAGGAACATGGGGCGACGGACCTAACCAAGAGACCCAGTACTTC.

This clonotype was observed many times. The chain carries TRBV27 and TRBJ1-3, with D perhaps matching TRBD1 (6 bases). The germline V and J ends were trimmed by 3 bases and 2 bases, with 11 bases remaining between them. Germline values: CDR1 MNHEY, CDR2 SMNVEV (reference sequence). This CDR3 comprises 15 residues. The CDR3 DNA follows: TGTGCCAGCAGTTTTTCAGGGGTGCCTGGAAACACCATATATTTT. Protein product: CASSFSGVPGNTIYF.

This clonotype was seen a few times. V gene TRBV3-1 combines with J gene TRBJ1-1; D ambiguous. Germline V CDR1 and CDR2: LGHDT, YNNKEL (reference sequence). CDR3 length: 14 residues. The V gene lost 1 base and the J gene lost 7 bases, with 13 bases spanning the gap. CDR3 amino acids: CASSQGHPMGEAFF. The CDR3 nucleotides are TGTGCCAGCAGCCAAGGACACCCCATGGGTGAAGCTTTCTTT.

In its sample, this clonotype was seen many times. This sequence joins TRBV12-3 or TRBV12-4 and TRBJ2-1; 7 nucleotides align to TRBD1. The CDR3 length is 15 residues. Losses at the gene ends were 6 bases for V and 2 bases for J; bases not matched to a gene: 7. The CDR3 reads CASSPHRGPYNEQFF. For the CDR3, the DNA is TGTGCCAGCAGCCCCCACAGGGGACCCTACAATGAGCAGTTCTTC.

This clonotype was recorded a few times. The chain carries TRBV20-1 and TRBJ2-1; TRBD2 might be the D (5 bases). The CDR3 consists of 14 residues. V gave up 2 bases and J gave up 8 bases, with 16 bases separating them. Germline V gives CDR1 DFQATT, CDR2 SNEGSKA (reference sequence). Here the CDR3 DNA reads TGCAGTGCTAGATTAGCGAGATTTTTTGATGAGCAGTTCTTC. Translation gives CSARLARFFDEQFF.

The chain links TRBV7-3 to TRBJ2-1; 11 bases match TRBD2. Trimming cost V 0 bases and J 4 bases; bases outside gene matches: 2. Germline CDR1 SGHTA, CDR2 FQGTGA. The CDR3 is 16 residues long. The CDR3 nucleotides are TGTGCCAGCAGCTTAACTAGCGGGAGGGCTTACAATGAGCAGTTCTTC. Residues: CASSLTSGRAYNEQFF.

The sample holds many counts of this clonotype. The V call is TRBV12-3 or TRBV12-4, the J call TRBJ2-1; TRBD2 agrees at 7 bases. The V gene end was trimmed by 3 bases and the J gene end by 10 bases; junction bases not matched to a gene: 6. The length of the CDR3 is 13 residues. This CDR3 is CASSLTSLAEQFF. In nucleotides, the CDR3 is TGTGCCAGCAGTTTGACTAGCTTAGCCGAGCAGTTCTTC.

The chain joins TRBV7-9 to TRBJ2-7; TRBD1 aligns across 9 bases. The germline V gene has CDR1 SEHNR and CDR2 FQNEAQ (reference sequence). This CDR3 spans 15 amino acids. Germline trimming cut 4 bases from V and 2 bases from J; bases unmatched to any gene: 6. The CDR3 reads CASSSMGQGTYEQYF. CDR3 in DNA: TGTGCCAGCAGCTCAATGGGACAGGGCACCTACGAGCAGTACTTC.

J is TRBJ1-4 and V is TRBV12-3 or TRBV12-4; possible D gene TRBD1, 6 bases. The V gene lost 3 bases and the J gene lost 8 bases, with 13 bases spanning the gap. The CDR3 is 14 amino acids. The CDR3 loop is CASSFGVRGEKLFF. CDR3 DNA sequence: TGTGCCAGCAGTTTTGGTGTCAGGGGCGAAAAACTGTTTTTT.

This clonotype has a count of ten or more. The V gene is TRBV3-1, the J gene TRBJ2-7; no reliable D call. The V gene's germline CDR1 is LGHDT and CDR2 YNNKEL (reference sequence). The CDR3 extends over 12 amino acids. The V end lost 1 base, the J end lost 3 bases, and 4 bases lay between the germline ends. The chain's CDR3 is CASSQVSYEQYF. CDR3 coding DNA: TGTGCCAGCAGCCAAGTCAGCTACGAGCAGTACTTC.

The CDR3 region is CASSPLGYEQYF. As DNA, the CDR3 is TGTGCCAGCAGTCCCCTGGGGTACGAGCAGTACTTC. The V and J genes are TRBV12-3 or TRBV12-4 and TRBJ2-7; D ambiguous. The V end lost 5 bases, the J end lost 4 bases, and 9 bases lay between the germline ends. This CDR3 contains 12 residues.

This clonotype was counted only a few times. The rearrangement joins TRBV20-1 to TRBJ2-1; TRBD2 aligns across 12 bases. Germline assignment: CDR1 DFQATT and CDR2 SNEGSKA (reference sequence). V lost 3 bases, J lost 8 bases, and 5 bases stayed unmatched. The CDR3 covers 14 residues. In nucleotides, the CDR3 is TGCAGTGCTAGGCGACTAGCGGGAGTTTATGAGCAGTTCTTC. This codes for CSARRLAGVYEQFF.

This clonotype has just a few counts. V gene TRBV11-3 combines with J gene TRBJ1-1; no definite D call. There are 13 residues in the CDR3. Germline values: CDR1 SGHNT, CDR2 YENEEA. V was pared by 0 bases and J by 3 bases, with 5 bases between. The CDR3 DNA follows: TGTGCCAGCAGCTTAGAAAGGTACACTGAAGCTTTCTTT. It specifies CASSLERYTEAFF.

The chain uses TRBV5-6 and TRBJ2-7; no definite D call. V lost 4 bases and J 5 bases, leaving 19 bases between the germline ends. The CDR3 has 15 residues. The V gene's germline CDR1 is SGHDT and CDR2 YYEEEE. CDR3 loop: CASSRTQVVTNEQYF. CDR3 DNA sequence: TGTGCCAGCAGCCGTACTCAGGTGGTGACCAACGAGCAGTACTTC.